The clone carrying this T cell receptor (beta chain) was counted ten times or more. Germline lookup yields CDR1 SGHTA and CDR2 FQGNSA. CDR3 length equals 14 residues. Between the trimmed V and J ends, which lost 5 bases and 4 bases, there was a span of 9 bases. These data belong to a study of T cells in Graves' hyperthyroidism and ophthalmopathy. Amplification of TCR beta CDR3 regions used RNA as the template. Primed by the HTBI set, a first-round RT-PCR was run on the TCR CDR3. TCRdb itself ran the multiplex PCR reads through MiXCR, one entry per CDR3 protein. The sample holds over 700,000 distinct CDR3 sequences, 18% seen once.

The sequence came from a woman aged 45-60 years with Graves' hyperthyroidism that later progressed to Graves' ophthalmopathy. The sequenced material came from blood. V is TRBV7-2 and J is TRBJ1-6, with D possibly being TRBD1 (5 bases). The CDR3 region has the DNA TGTGCCAGCAGCCGAGGGGCTTATAATTCACCCCTCCACTTT. This gives the protein CASSRGAYNSPLHF.